A selection of T cell receptor beta chains follows, all from one sample in a study of shared clonotypes between healthy human individuals. Only in-frame clones appear in the TCRdb table, and some are missing; sequencing was by immunoSEQ multiplex PCR. The table has about 2 million clones, roughly 95% seen once. The sequencing input was naive CD8+ T cells sorted from blood. All receptors derive from a man between 18 and 29 years old in good health. The CDR3 runs from the conserved cysteine through the conserved F or W. D genes are given only for firm matches. Size is stated for part of the rows, as once, few or many counts, or as a class when the clone is expanded.

j_gene,v_gene,abundance,d_gene,CDR3aa,CDR3nt
TRBJ2-3,TRBV9,-,TRBD2,CASSGAGGVDTQYF,TGTGCCAGCAGCGGCGCCGGGGGGGTAGATACGCAGTATTTT
TRBJ1-2,TRBV29-1,-,-,CSVEEGLSYGYTF,TGCAGCGTTGAAGAAGGACTGAGCTATGGCTACACCTTC
TRBJ2-7,TRBV28,-,TRBD1,CASRAGGTYEQYF,TGTGCCAGCAGGGCAGGGGGAACCTACGAGCAGTACTTC
TRBJ1-1,TRBV19,-,-,CASSIRDTGYTEAFF,TGTGCCAGTAGCATTCGGGACACCGGATACACTGAAGCTTTCTTT
TRBJ2-3,TRBV11-3,-,-,CASSSRGDSPADTQYF,TGTGCCAGCAGCTCTCGAGGGGACTCTCCCGCGGATACGCAGTATTTT
TRBJ2-1,TRBV4-1,-,TRBD1,CASSQGTGSYNEQFF,TGCGCCAGCAGCCAAGGGACAGGGTCCTACAATGAGCAGTTCTTC
TRBJ2-7,TRBV14,once,-,CASSEDGESEQYF,TGTGCCAGCAGCGAAGACGGAGAAAGTGAGCAGTACTTC
TRBJ2-5,TRBV4-1,-,-,CASSQDFWGGTETQYF,TGCGCCAGCAGCCAAGATTTTTGGGGGGGCACAGAGACCCAGTACTTC
TRBJ1-2,TRBV27,-,-,CASSDSGYGYTF,TGTGCCAGCAGTGACTCAGGATATGGCTACACCTTC
TRBJ2-7,TRBV10-1,-,-,CASSEYRGYEQYF,TGCGCCAGCAGTGAGTATCGGGGCTACGAGCAGTACTTC
TRBJ2-7,TRBV30,-,-,CAFLPGPVQEQYF,TGTGCCTTCCTGCCGGGCCCCGTGCAGGAGCAGTACTTC
TRBJ2-7,TRBV11-2,-,-,CASSHISYEQYF,TGTGCCAGCAGTCATATTTCCTACGAGCAGTACTTC
TRBJ1-1,TRBV5-1,-,-,CASSLGLLNTEAFF,TGCGCCAGCAGCTTGGGACTGCTGAACACTGAAGCTTTCTTT
TRBJ2-1,TRBV2,-,TRBD2,CASSLGLAGGYNEQFF,TGTGCCAGCAGTTTGGGACTAGCGGGGGGCTACAATGAGCAGTTCTTC
TRBJ1-2,TRBV5-6,-,-,CASSLGNRANYGYTF,TGTGCCAGCAGCTTGGGCAACCGCGCGAACTATGGCTACACCTTC
TRBJ2-7,TRBV6-1,-,TRBD2,CASSEMAGVAEQYF,TGTGCCAGCAGTGAAATGGCGGGAGTTGCCGAGCAGTACTTC
TRBJ1-2,TRBV19,few,-,CATDSNYGYTF,TGTGCCACGGACAGCAACTATGGCTACACCTTC
TRBJ1-2,TRBV30,once,-,CAWSWGEGVWYGYTF,TGTGCCTGGAGCTGGGGGGAGGGAGTATGGTATGGCTACACCTTC
TRBJ1-5,TRBV13,once,-,CASSLGLGGGQPQHF,TGTGCCAGCAGCTTAGGCCTGGGGGGGGGTCAGCCCCAGCATTTT
TRBJ1-1,TRBV4-3,-,-,CASSQERGSPEAFF,TGCGCCAGCAGCCAAGAACGGGGTTCCCCTGAAGCTTTCTTT
TRBJ2-7,TRBV7-9,-,TRBD2,CASSLSAGLATYEQYF,TGTGCCAGCAGCTTGTCCGCCGGACTAGCAACCTACGAGCAGTACTTC
TRBJ2-2,TRBV11-2,-,-,CASEGLGFGAGELFF,TGTGCCTCGGAGGGGTTGGGGTTCGGTGCCGGGGAGCTGTTTTTT
TRBJ2-5,TRBV7-9,-,TRBD1,CASSIGGAETQYF,TGTGCCAGCAGCATAGGGGGCGCAGAGACCCAGTACTTC
TRBJ1-4,TRBV6-5,-,-,CASSYSEGVEKLFF,TGTGCCAGCAGTTACTCTGAGGGAGTTGAAAAACTGTTTTTT
TRBJ2-7,TRBV9,-,-,CASALGGGGEQYF,TGTGCCAGCGCCTTAGGGGGAGGTGGCGAGCAGTACTTC
TRBJ2-1,TRBV7-9,-,-,CASSLWSGLNEQFF,TGTGCCAGCAGCTTATGGTCGGGACTCAATGAGCAGTTCTTC
TRBJ2-5,TRBV5-6,-,TRBD2,CASSLVTSGGETQYF,TGTGCCAGCAGCTTGGTCACTAGCGGGGGTGAGACCCAGTACTTC
TRBJ2-7,TRBV15,-,-,CATSWSGTGFNEQYF,TGTGCCACCAGCTGGTCCGGGACTGGGTTTAACGAGCAGTACTTC
TRBJ2-1,TRBV27,-,-,CASSLVAGTSYNEQFF,TGTGCCAGCAGTTTAGTGGCGGGGACTTCCTACAATGAGCAGTTCTTC
TRBJ2-7,TRBV19,-,TRBD2,CASSLGGSVYEQYF,TGTGCCAGTAGTTTGGGCGGGAGTGTTTACGAGCAGTACTTC
TRBJ2-3,TRBV7-9,-,TRBD1,CASSYLNPTGGAEDTQYF,TGTGCCAGCAGCTATCTTAACCCGACAGGGGGAGCGGAAGATACGCAGTATTTT
TRBJ1-3,TRBV6-5,-,-,CASSYLGSSGNTIYF,TGTGCCAGCAGTTACCTGGGGTCCTCTGGAAACACCATATATTTT
TRBJ1-4,TRBV4-1,-,-,CASSQGEKLFF,TGCGCCAGCAGCCAGGGTGAAAAACTGTTTTTT
TRBJ1-1,TRBV9,-,-,CASSLGQGTEAFF,TGTGCCAGCAGCTTAGGGCAGGGGACTGAAGCTTTCTTT
TRBJ1-1,TRBV5-1,-,-,CASSLSGVATEAFF,TGCGCCAGCAGCTTGTCAGGAGTGGCCACTGAAGCTTTCTTT
TRBJ2-7,TRBV28,-,-,CATCWGISYEQYF,TGTGCCACCTGCTGGGGGATATCCTACGAGCAGTACTTC
TRBJ2-5,TRBV4-2,once,-,CASSFGGGQETQYF,TGTGCCAGCAGCTTCGGCGGCGGACAAGAGACCCAGTACTTC
TRBJ2-5,TRBV4-3,-,TRBD2,CASSHFLAGGETQYF,TGCGCCAGCAGCCACTTCCTAGCGGGAGGGGAGACCCAGTACTTC
TRBJ2-3,TRBV6-6,once,-,CASRAFNTDTQYF,TGTGCCAGCAGAGCCTTCAACACAGATACGCAGTATTTT
TRBJ1-2,TRBV7-8,-,-,CASSLASGGFNYGYTF,TGTGCCAGCAGCTTAGCGTCGGGAGGATTTAACTATGGCTACACCTTC
TRBJ2-1,TRBV4-3,-,-,CASSQDLGPRDEQFF,TGCGCCAGCAGCCAAGATCTTGGACCCAGGGATGAGCAGTTCTTC
TRBJ2-7,TRBV29-1,-,TRBD1,CSGMDRGVSYEQYF,TGCAGCGGGATGGACAGGGGGGTCTCCTACGAGCAGTACTTC
TRBJ1-1,TRBV29-1,-,-,CSVEDLAYVGSTEAFF,TGCAGCGTTGAAGATTTGGCCTACGTGGGTAGCACTGAAGCTTTCTTT
TRBJ2-5,TRBV30,-,-,CAWSVILDWETQYF,TGTGCCTGGAGTGTAATTTTAGATTGGGAGACCCAGTACTTC
TRBJ1-5,TRBV19,-,TRBD1,CASRIEGAKSSNQPQHF,TGTGCCAGTAGAATAGAGGGGGCGAAATCGAGCAATCAGCCCCAGCATTTT
TRBJ2-7,TRBV7-9,-,TRBD1,CASSSARDSSLEQYF,TGTGCCAGCAGCTCTGCCCGGGACAGCTCCCTCGAGCAGTACTTC
TRBJ2-7,TRBV5-4,-,-,CASSETGGYEQYF,TGTGCCAGCAGCGAAACCGGGGGTTACGAGCAGTACTTC
TRBJ2-5,TRBV9,-,-,CASSPRLQETQYF,TGTGCCAGCAGCCCCCGTCTCCAAGAGACCCAGTACTTC